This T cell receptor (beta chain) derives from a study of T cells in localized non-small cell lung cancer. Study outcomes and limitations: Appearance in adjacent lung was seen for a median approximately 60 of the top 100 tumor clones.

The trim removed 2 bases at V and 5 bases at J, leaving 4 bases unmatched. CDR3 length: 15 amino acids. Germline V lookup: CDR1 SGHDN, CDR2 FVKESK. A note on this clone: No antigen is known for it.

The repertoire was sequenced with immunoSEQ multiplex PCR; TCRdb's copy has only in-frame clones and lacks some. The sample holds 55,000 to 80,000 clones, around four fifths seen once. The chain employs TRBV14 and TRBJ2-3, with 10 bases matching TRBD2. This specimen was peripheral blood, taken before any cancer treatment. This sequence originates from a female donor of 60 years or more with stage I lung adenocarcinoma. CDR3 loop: CASSQILAGVDTQYF. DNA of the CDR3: TGTGCCAGCAGCCAAATCCTAGCGGGGGTAGATACGCAGTATTTT.